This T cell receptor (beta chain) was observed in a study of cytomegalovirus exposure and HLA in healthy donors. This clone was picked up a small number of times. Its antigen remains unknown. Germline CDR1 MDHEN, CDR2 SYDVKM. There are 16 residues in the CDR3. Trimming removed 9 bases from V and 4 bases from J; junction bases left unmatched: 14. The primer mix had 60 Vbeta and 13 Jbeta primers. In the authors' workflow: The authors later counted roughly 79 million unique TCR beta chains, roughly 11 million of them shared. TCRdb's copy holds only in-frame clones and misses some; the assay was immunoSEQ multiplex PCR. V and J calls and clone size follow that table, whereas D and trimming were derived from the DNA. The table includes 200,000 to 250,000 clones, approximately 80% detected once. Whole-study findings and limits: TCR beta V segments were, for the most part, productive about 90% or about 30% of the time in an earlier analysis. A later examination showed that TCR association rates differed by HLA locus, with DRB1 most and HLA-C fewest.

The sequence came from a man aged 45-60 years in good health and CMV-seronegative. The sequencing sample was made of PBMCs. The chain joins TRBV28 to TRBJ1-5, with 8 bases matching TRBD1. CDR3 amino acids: CASLKRNRGSNQPQHF. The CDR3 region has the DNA TGTGCCAGTCTGAAAAGAAACAGGGGGAGTAATCAGCCCCAGCATTTT.